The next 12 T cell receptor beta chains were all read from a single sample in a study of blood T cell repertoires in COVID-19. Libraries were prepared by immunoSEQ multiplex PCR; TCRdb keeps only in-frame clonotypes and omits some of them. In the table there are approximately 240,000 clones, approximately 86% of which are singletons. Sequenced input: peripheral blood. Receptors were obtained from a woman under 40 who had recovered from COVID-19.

This chain's CDR3 is CASSFDGGFTDTQYF. CDR3 bases: TGCGCCAGCAGCTTTGATGGGGGGTTCACAGATACGCAGTATTTT. The chain links TRBV5-1 to TRBJ2-3; possibly TRBD2 for D (6 bases). This CDR3 has 15 amino acids. V was pared by 2 bases and J by 2 bases, with 12 bases between. Germline CDR1 and CDR2: SGHRS and YFSETQ.

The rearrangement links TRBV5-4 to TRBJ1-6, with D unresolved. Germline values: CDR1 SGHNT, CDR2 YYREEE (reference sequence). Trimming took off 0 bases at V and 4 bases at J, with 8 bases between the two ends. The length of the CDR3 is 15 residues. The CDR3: CASSLVSDYNSPLHF. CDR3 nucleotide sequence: TGTGCCAGCAGCTTGGTGTCAGATTATAATTCACCCCTCCACTTT.

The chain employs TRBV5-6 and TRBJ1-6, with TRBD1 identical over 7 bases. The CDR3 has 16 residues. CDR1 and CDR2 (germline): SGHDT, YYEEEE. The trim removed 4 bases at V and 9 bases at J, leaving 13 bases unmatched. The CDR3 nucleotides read TGTGCCAGCAGCCCAACGACAGGGTTCGGCGGTTCACCCCTCCACTTT. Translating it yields CASSPTTGFGGSPLHF.

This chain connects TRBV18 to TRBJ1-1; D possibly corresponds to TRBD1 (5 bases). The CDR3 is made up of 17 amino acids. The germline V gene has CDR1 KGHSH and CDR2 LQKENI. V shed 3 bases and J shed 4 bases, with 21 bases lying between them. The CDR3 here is CASSPAWARRGSTEAFF. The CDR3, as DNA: TGTGCCAGCTCACCGGCGTGGGCCCGAAGGGGATCCACTGAAGCTTTCTTT. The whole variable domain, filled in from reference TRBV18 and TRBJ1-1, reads NAGVMQNPRHLVRRRGQEARLRCSPMKGHSHVYWYRQLPEEGLKFMVYLQKENIIDESGMPKERFSAEFPKEGPSILRIQQVVRGDSAAYFCASSPAWARRGSTEAFFGQGTRLTVV.

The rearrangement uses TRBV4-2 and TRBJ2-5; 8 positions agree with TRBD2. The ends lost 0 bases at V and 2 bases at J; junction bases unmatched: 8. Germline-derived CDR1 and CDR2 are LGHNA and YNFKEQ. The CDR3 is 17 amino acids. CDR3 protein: CASSQDAGGGTQETQYF. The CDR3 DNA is TGTGCCAGCAGCCAAGATGCTGGCGGGGGGACACAAGAGACCCAGTACTTC.

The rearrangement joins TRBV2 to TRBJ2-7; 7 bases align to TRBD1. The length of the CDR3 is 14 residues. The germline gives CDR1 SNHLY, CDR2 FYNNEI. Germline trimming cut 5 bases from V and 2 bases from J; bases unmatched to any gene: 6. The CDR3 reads CASSPAGTAYEQYF. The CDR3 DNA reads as TGTGCCAGCAGTCCAGCCGGGACAGCCTACGAGCAGTACTTC.

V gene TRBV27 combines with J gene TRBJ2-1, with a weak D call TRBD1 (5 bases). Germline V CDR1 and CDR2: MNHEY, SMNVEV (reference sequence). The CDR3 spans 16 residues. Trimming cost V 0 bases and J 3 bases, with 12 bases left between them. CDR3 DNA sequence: TGTGCCAGCAGTTTATCTGGCGGACATATCTACAATGAGCAGTTCTTC. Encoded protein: CASSLSGGHIYNEQFF.

The CDR3 sequence is CASSSTGQTGNTIYF. The CDR3 region has the DNA TGTGCCAGCAGCTCTACAGGACAAACTGGAAACACCATATATTTT. V is TRBV11-1 and J is TRBJ1-3, with D tentatively TRBD1 (5 bases). V was trimmed by 4 bases and J by 2 bases, leaving 12 bases between them. Germline CDR1 and CDR2: SGHAT and FQDESV (reference sequence). The CDR3 extends over 15 amino acids.

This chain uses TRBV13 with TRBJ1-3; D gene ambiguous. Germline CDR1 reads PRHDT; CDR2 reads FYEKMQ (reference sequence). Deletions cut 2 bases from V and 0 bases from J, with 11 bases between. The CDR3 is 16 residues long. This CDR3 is CASSLFEEFSGNTIYF. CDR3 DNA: TGTGCCAGCAGCTTATTCGAGGAATTCTCTGGAAACACCATATATTTT.

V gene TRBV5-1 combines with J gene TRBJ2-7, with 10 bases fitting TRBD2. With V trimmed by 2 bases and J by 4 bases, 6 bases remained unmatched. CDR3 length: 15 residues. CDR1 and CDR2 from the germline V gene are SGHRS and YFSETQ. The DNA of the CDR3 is TGCGCCAGCAGCTTAGAAACTAGCGGGGAATACGAGCAGTACTTC. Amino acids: CASSLETSGEYEQYF. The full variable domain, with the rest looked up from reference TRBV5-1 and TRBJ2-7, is KAGVTQTPRYLIKTRGQQVTLSCSPISGHRSVSWYQQTPGQGLQFLFEYFSETQRNKGNFPGRFSGRQFSNSRSEMNVSTLELGDSALYLCASSLETSGEYEQYFGPGTRLTVT.

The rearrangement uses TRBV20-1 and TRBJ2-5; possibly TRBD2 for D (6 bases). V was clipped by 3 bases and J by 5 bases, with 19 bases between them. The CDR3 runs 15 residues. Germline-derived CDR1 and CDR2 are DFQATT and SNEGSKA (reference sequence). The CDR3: CSASKGPMGGETQYF. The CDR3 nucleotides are TGCAGTGCTAGTAAAGGGCCCATGGGAGGCGAGACCCAGTACTTC.

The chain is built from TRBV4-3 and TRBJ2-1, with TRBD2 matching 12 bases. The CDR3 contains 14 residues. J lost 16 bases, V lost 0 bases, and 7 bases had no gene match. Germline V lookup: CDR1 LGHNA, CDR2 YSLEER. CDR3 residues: CASSQELTSGGLFF. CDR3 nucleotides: TGCGCCAGCAGCCAAGAGCTCACTAGCGGGGGGCTCTTCTTC.